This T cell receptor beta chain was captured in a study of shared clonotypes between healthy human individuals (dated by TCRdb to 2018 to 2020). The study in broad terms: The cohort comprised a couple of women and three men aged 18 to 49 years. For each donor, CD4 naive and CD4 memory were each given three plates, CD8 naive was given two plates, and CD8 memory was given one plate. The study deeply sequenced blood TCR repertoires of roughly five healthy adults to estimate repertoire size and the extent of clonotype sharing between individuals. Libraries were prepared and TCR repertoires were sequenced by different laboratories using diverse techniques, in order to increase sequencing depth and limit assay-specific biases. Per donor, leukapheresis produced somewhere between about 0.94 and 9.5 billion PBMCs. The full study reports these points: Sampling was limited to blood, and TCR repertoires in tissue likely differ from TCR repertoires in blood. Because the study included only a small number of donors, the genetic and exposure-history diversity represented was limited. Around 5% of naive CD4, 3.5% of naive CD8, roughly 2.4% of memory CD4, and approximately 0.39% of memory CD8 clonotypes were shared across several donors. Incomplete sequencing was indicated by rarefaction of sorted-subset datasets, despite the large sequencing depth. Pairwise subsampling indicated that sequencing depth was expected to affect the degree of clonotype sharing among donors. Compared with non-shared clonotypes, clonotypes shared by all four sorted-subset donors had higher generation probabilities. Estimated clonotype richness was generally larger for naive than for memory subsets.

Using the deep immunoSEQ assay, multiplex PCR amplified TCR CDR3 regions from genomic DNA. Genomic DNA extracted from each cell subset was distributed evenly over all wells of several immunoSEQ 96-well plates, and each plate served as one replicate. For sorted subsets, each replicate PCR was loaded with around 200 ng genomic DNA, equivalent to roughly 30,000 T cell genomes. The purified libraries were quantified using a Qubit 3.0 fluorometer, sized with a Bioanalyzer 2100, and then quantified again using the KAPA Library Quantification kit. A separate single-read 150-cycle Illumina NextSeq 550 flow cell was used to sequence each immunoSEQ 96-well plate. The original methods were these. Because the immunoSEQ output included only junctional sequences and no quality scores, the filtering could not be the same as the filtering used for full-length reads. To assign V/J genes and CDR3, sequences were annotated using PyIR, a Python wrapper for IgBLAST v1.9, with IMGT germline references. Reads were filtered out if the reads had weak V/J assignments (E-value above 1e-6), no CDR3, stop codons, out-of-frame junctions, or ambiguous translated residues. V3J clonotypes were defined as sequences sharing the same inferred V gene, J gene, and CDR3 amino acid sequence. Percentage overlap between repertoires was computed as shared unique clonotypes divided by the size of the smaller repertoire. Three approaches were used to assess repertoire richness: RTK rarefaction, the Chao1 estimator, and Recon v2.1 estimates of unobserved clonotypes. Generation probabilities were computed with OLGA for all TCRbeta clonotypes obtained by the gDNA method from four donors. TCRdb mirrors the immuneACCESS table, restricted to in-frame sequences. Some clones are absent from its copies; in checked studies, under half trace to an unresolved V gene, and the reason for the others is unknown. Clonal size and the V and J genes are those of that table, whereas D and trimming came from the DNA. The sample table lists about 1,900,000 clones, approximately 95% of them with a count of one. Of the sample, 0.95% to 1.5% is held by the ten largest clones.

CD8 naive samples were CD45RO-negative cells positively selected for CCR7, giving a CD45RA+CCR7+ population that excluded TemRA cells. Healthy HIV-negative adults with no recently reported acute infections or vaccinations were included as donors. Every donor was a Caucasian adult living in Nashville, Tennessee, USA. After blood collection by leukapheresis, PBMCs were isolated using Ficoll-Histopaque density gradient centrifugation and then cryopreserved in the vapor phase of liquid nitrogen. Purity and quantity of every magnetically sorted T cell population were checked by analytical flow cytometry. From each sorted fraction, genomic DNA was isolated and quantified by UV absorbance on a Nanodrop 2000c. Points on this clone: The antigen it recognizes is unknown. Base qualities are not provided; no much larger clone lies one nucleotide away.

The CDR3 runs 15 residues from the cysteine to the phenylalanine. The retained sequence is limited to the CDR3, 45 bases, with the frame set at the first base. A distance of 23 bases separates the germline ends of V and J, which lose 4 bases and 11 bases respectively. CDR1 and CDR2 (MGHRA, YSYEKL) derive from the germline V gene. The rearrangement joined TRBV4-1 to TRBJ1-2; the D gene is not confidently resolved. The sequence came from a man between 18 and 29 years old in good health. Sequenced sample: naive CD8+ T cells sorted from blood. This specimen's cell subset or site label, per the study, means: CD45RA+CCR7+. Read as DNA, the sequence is TGCGCCAGCAGCCCAGTTGGGCAGCCCAAGGCCGGTTACACCTTC. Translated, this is CASSPVGQPKAGYTF.